The clone carrying this TCR beta chain came up a few times. Its antigen is not identified. These data come from a study of OX40 agonist ivuxolimab in advanced cancers. Study details: Anti-PD-1, anti-PD-L1 or anti-CTLA-4 therapy given earlier was allowed, and 40% had some.

A history of autoimmune disease or systemic immunosuppression excluded patients. At baseline, cycle 4 day 1, and cycle 7 day 1, blood was sampled. General observations from the study: No determination was made of the antigen specificity of the expanded peripheral T cells.

This table comes from immunoSEQ multiplex PCR, and its TCRdb copy is limited to in-frame clones, with some not included. The top ten clones hold roughly 4% of a sample with roughly 68,000 clones, roughly nine tenths of them seen once. From germline, CDR1 is LGHNA and CDR2 YSLEER. V dropped 1 base and J dropped 2 bases, with 9 bases sitting between them. The length of the CDR3 is 15 residues. The input for sequencing was CD4+ or CD8+ T cells sorted from blood, taken in a trial of the OX40 agonist ivuxolimab. This chain joins TRBV4-3 and TRBJ1-3; D is unresolved. The sequence was obtained from an adult with an advanced solid tumor such as melanoma, head and neck, liver or kidney cancer. CDR3 protein: CASSQGPGTGNTIYF. CDR3 bases: TGCGCCAGCAGCCAAGGCCCAGGAACTGGAAACACCATATATTTT.